This TCR beta chain was identified during a study of blood T cell repertoires in COVID-19. For the study at large: The study drew acute and convalescent COVID-19 samples from the United States, Italy and Spain. PBMCs, B-cell-depleted T cells, or T cells provided the cDNA or gDNA that made up the material.

The V end lost 4 bases, the J end lost 3 bases, and 16 bases lay between the germline ends. Germline-derived CDR1 and CDR2 are SGHRS and YFSETQ. The CDR3 sequence is 15 residues long. How the authors handled the data: Cell counts per sample came from amplifying reference gene primers. TCRdb's table, derived via immunoSEQ multiplex PCR, lists solely in-frame clones and lacks some. That table supplies the V and J calls and clone size; D and trimming were determined from the DNA. Of 40,000 to 45,000 clones listed, 89% were seen once; the top ten hold less than 7%. V usage is TRBV5-1 and J usage is TRBJ1-2; D is undetermined. The receptor was isolated from a human donor in a cohort sampled during active COVID-19. Sequencing was carried out using peripheral blood. The CDR3: CASSVPGTHHYGYTF. The CDR3 DNA reads as TGCGCCAGCAGCGTCCCGGGAACGCACCACTATGGCTACACCTTC.